This T cell receptor (beta chain) emerged from a study of shared clonotypes between healthy human individuals. Clones were read by immunoSEQ multiplex PCR, and TCRdb kept only the in-frame ones, dropping some. Of 2 million to 3 million clones listed, 80% to 95% are singletons. This clone came up once. This CDR3 contains 16 residues. Germline trimming cut 1 base from V and 5 bases from J; bases unmatched to any gene: 10. Germline CDR1 is LGHNA and CDR2 is YSLEER. The sequenced sample was naive CD4+ T cells from PBMCs. Specified subset: CD45RA+ positively selected. The TCR comes from a man aged 18 to 35 in good health. Some clones in this sample may be carry-over from other donors' samples. This chain connects TRBV4-3 to TRBJ2-7; 8 bases line up with TRBD1. CDR3 nucleotides: TGCGCCAGCAGCCAAGGATACGGGACAGGTATCGACGAGCAGTACTTC. Its protein product is CASSQGYGTGIDEQYF.